The TCR beta chain described here comes from a study of cytomegalovirus exposure and HLA in healthy donors. A remark on this clone: Sequence at one end of the junction differs from germline and may be a read error.

Assay: immunoSEQ multiplex PCR; the TCRdb copy retains only in-frame clones and omits some. The sample contains around 150,000 clones, approximately 96% of which appear only once. Germline CDR1 is GTSNPN and CDR2 is SVGIG (reference sequence). This CDR3 region has 14 residues. The rearrangement links TRBV30 to TRBJ2-5; TRBD2 matches at 9 bases. The source is a woman aged 18-29 years in good health and CMV-seronegative. The sequencing sample was made of PBMCs. CDR3 DNA sequence: TGTGCCTGGGGCTTAGCGGGAGTCCAAGAGGCCCAGTACTTC. Protein product: CAWGLAGVQEAQYF.